This TCR beta chain stems from a study of T cells in Graves' hyperthyroidism and ophthalmopathy. The V gene end was trimmed by 4 bases and the J gene end by 7 bases; junction bases not matched to a gene: 9. This CDR3 is built from 15 residues. CDR1 SQVTM and CDR2 ANQGSEA come from the germline V gene. The source material, RNA transcripts, was used to amplify TCR beta CDR3 regions. A set of HTBI primers served as the primers for a first-round RT-PCR of the TCR CDR3. TCRdb re-analysed the multiplex PCR reads in MiXCR, keeping a single row per CDR3 protein. The sample has about 52,000 distinct CDR3 sequences; 48% are singletons. Notes on the study in general: The model identified upcoming ophthalmopathy a median about six months ahead of onset. Clonotypes that were expanded in thyroid above 0.001 mostly appeared in blood too. Ophthalmopathy could be told apart from stable hyperthyroidism with a 13 V-J model.

Note on this clonotype: The antigen remains undetermined.

The study excluded patients with uncontrolled infection, other autoimmune disease, pregnancy or lactation. This rearrangement joins TRBV29-1 to TRBJ2-1; the match to TRBD2 covers 11 bases. Sequencing input: blood. This TCR derives from a woman aged 50 to 65 with Graves' ophthalmopathy. Here the CDR3 DNA reads TGCAGCGTTGCTATGGGACTAGCGGCCCCTAATGAGCAGTTCTTC. Encoded protein: CSVAMGLAAPNEQFF.